The 11 T cell receptor beta chains below were found in one sample sequenced in a study of cytomegalovirus exposure and HLA in healthy donors. Primers included in the PCR were 60 Vbeta and 13 Jbeta primers. The protocol was immunoSEQ multiplex PCR, while the TCRdb copy is restricted to in-frame clones and leaves out a portion. The table has 200,000 to 250,000 clones, more than 65% seen once. What was sequenced was PBMCs. The source is a woman in her twenties or thirties in good health and CMV-seronegative.

The chain has TRBV6-5 and TRBJ1-4; TRBD1 might be the D (6 bases). This CDR3 has 14 amino acids. Germline V gives CDR1 MNHEY, CDR2 SVGAGI. V lost 5 bases and J 4 bases, leaving 11 bases between the germline ends. CDR3 nucleotides: TGTGCCAGCAGTGAAAACAGGGTTAATGAAAAACTGTTTTTT. Residues: CASSENRVNEKLFF.

The chain employs TRBV11-3 and TRBJ2-1, with 9 bases lining up with TRBD2. After removal of 2 bases from V and 10 bases from J, the junction contained 9 bases not matched to a gene. The CDR3 has 15 amino acids. Germline CDR1 reads SGHNT; CDR2 reads YENEEA. The DNA for the CDR3 is TGTGCCAGCAGCTTAAAGCGCGGGGGGGTAGACGAGCAGTTCTTC. Translated: CASSLKRGGVDEQFF.

The chain has TRBV7-2 and TRBJ2-1; D possibly corresponds to TRBD2 (5 bases). Trimming stripped 1 base from V and 0 bases from J, with 10 bases between. The CDR3 has 16 residues. Germline lookup yields CDR1 SGHTA and CDR2 FQGNSA. The CDR3 DNA sequence: TGTGCCAGCAGCTTAGTTCCGGGGAGCTCCTACAATGAGCAGTTCTTC. Its protein is CASSLVPGSSYNEQFF. Using reference TRBV7-2 and TRBJ2-1 for the parts outside the CDR3, the full variable domain is GAGVSQSPSNKVTEKGKDVELRCDPISGHTALYWYRQSLGQGLEFLIYFQGNSAPDKSGLPSDRFSAERTGGSVSTLTIQRTQQEDSAVYLCASSLVPGSSYNEQFFGPGTRLTVL.

This rearrangement joins TRBV11-3 to TRBJ1-2, with TRBD1 as a possible D gene (6 bases). CDR1 is SGHNT and CDR2 is YENEEA in the germline V gene. Trimming took off 1 base at V and 3 bases at J, with 9 bases between the two ends. The CDR3 is 14 residues long. The DNA of the CDR3 is TGTGCCAGCAGCTTAGGGCCAGGGGACTATGGCTACACCTTC. Its translation is CASSLGPGDYGYTF.

The V and J genes are TRBV7-8 and TRBJ1-5, with D maybe TRBD1 (5 bases). Germline V gene data show CDR1 as SGHVS and CDR2 as FQNEAQ. The CDR3 consists of 16 residues. The V gene lost 5 bases and the J gene lost 4 bases, with 18 bases spanning the gap. The DNA for the CDR3 is TGTGCCAGCAGCCAAAGGTCGGGCGGACAAAATCAGCCCCAGCATTTT. Residues: CASSQRSGGQNQPQHF. Variable domain in full (rest from reference TRBV7-8 and TRBJ1-5): GAGVSQSPRYKVAKRGQDVALRCDPISGHVSLFWYQQALGQGPEFLTYFQNEAQLDKSGLPSDRFFAERPEGSVSTLKIQRTQQEDSAVYLCASSQRSGGQNQPQHFGDGTRLSIL.

The V call is TRBV19, the J call TRBJ1-4; TRBD1 is a possible D gene (5 bases). The CDR3 length is 19 residues. The ends were cut back, 7 bases at V and 0 bases at J, with 24 bases in the middle. Per germline, CDR1 LNHDA and CDR2 SQIVND (reference sequence). CDR3 loop: CASKRAGTRIHTTNEKLFF. The CDR3 bases are TGTGCCAGTAAAAGGGCAGGGACTAGGATCCATACAACTAATGAAAAACTGTTTTTT.

CDR3 sequence: CASSPHRGTTEAFF. As DNA, the CDR3 is TGTGCCAGCAGCCCCCACCGGGGGACCACTGAAGCTTTCTTT. The chain joins TRBV2 to TRBJ1-1; weak D call: TRBD1 (5 bases). The length of the CDR3 is 14 residues. V was clipped by 6 bases and J by 4 bases, with 15 bases between them. CDR1 and CDR2 (germline): SNHLY, FYNNEI.

This chain links TRBV15 with TRBJ1-1, with 8 nucleotides matching TRBD1. With 0 bases clipped from V and 5 bases from J, the junction kept 5 bases outside the gene matches. The V gene's germline CDR1 is LNHNV and CDR2 YYDKDF (reference sequence). This CDR3 is 15 amino acids long. The CDR3, as DNA: TGTGCCACCAGCAGAGAGCGACAGGGGATGACTGAAGCTTTCTTT. Its protein is CATSRERQGMTEAFF.

The chain couples TRBV5-8 to TRBJ2-3; 8 bases line up with TRBD2. The germline V gene encodes CDR1 SGHTS and CDR2 YDEGEE. J was trimmed by 7 bases and V by 1 base; bases with no gene match: 8. The CDR3 sequence is 15 residues long. CDR3 sequence (DNA): TGTGCCAGCAGCTTGAGGAGCGGGAGAGGAAATACGCAGTATTTT. The encoded protein is CASSLRSGRGNTQYF.

On this clone: Other DNA sequences in the sample encode the same CDR3. The rearrangement links TRBV7-9 to TRBJ1-1; no clear D gene. The CDR3 covers 14 residues. The germline V gene has CDR1 SEHNR and CDR2 FQNEAQ (reference sequence). The germline V and J ends were trimmed by 3 bases and 1 base, with 9 bases remaining between them. CDR3 in amino acids: CASSFGLSNTEAFF. CDR3 bases: TGTGCCAGCAGCTTCGGACTGTCGAACACTGAAGCTTTCTTT.

J is TRBJ1-1 and V is TRBV6-5; 8 bases align to TRBD1. Germline CDR1 MNHEY, CDR2 SVGAGI. The CDR3 is 15 amino acids. Germline trimming cut 6 bases from V and 4 bases from J; bases unmatched to any gene: 10. The DNA of the CDR3 is TGTGCCAGCAGCCGCATACAGGGGGGGGTCACTGAAGCTTTCTTT. It specifies CASSRIQGGVTEAFF.